The 24 T cell receptor beta chains below were found in one sample sequenced in a study of T cells in Graves' hyperthyroidism and ophthalmopathy. What was amplified from RNA transcripts were TCR beta CDR3 regions. When the TCR CDR3 underwent first-round RT-PCR, the HTBI primer set was used. One entry per CDR3 protein results from TCRdb running MiXCR on the multiplex PCR reads. The repertoire holds 50,000 to 60,000 distinct CDR3 sequences, with 40% to 55% as singletons. The sequencing input was blood. Receptors originate from a woman aged 25 to 45 with Graves' ophthalmopathy.

A remark on this clonotype: No conserved phenylalanine or tryptophan ends this CDR3, so it is likely a read error. The J gene is TRBJ2-7, the V gene TRBV7-2, with 10 bases that match TRBD2. CDR3 length: 17 residues. The germline V gene has CDR1 SGHTA and CDR2 FQGNSA. V was clipped by 0 bases and J by 9 bases; unmatched bases: 14. The CDR3: CASSLALSGRGAGTQYC. CDR3 nucleotide sequence: TGTGCCAGCAGCTTAGCGCTGAGCGGGAGGGGGGCAGGTACGCAGTACTGC.

The chain combines TRBV13 with TRBJ1-1, with 11 bases aligning to TRBD1. Germline CDR1 is PRHDT and CDR2 is FYEKMQ (reference sequence). The J segment lost 4 bases and the V segment lost 5 bases, leaving 12 bases of the junction unmatched. The CDR3 contains 17 residues. The CDR3 bases are TGTGCCAGCAGCCGACGGACAGGGGGCGATAGGGGCACTGAAGCTTTCTTT. Translated: CASSRRTGGDRGTEAFF.

The J gene is TRBJ2-7, the V gene TRBV20-1; TRBD2 agrees at 9 bases. The V gene's germline CDR1 is DFQATT and CDR2 SNEGSKA (reference sequence). V dropped 3 bases and J dropped 0; count of bases not matched to a gene: 9. The CDR3 has 16 residues. This CDR3 reads CSASHAGGPDSYEQYF. Written as DNA, the CDR3 is TGCAGTGCTAGTCATGCGGGAGGGCCGGACTCCTACGAGCAGTACTTC.

This clonotype has a count of ten or more. The genes are TRBV18 and TRBJ2-7, with D unclear. The V end lost 4 bases, the J end lost 3 bases, and 7 bases lay between the germline ends. Germline V lookup: CDR1 KGHSH, CDR2 LQKENI. This CDR3 has 12 residues. CDR3 protein: CASSLQSYEQYF. In DNA, the CDR3 is TGTGCCAGCTCACTCCAAAGCTACGAGCAGTACTTC.

The CDR3, as DNA: TGTGCCAGCACCTCCGGGACTCCGGAGACCCAGTACTTC. Amino acids: CASTSGTPETQYF. The chain is built from TRBV6-1 and TRBJ2-5; D perhaps matches TRBD2 (6 bases). Trimming stripped 7 bases from V and 5 bases from J, with 14 bases between. The CDR3 is 13 residues long. Germline lookup yields CDR1 MNHNS and CDR2 SASEGT.

This clonotype is a singleton in its sample. This chain uses TRBV7-3 with TRBJ2-7, with 11 bases that match TRBD2. CDR1 is SGHTA, CDR2 FQGTGA, per germline. This CDR3 comprises 15 residues. With 5 bases clipped from V and 4 bases from J, the junction kept 7 bases outside the gene matches. CDR3 loop: CASSPPGTSGYEQYF. The CDR3 nucleotides are TGTGCCAGCAGCCCCCCGGGGACTAGCGGATACGAGCAGTACTTC. Looking up the rest from reference TRBV7-3 and TRBJ2-7 gives the full variable domain: GAGVSQTPSNKVTEKGKYVELRCDPISGHTALYWYRQSLGQGPEFLIYFQGTGAADDSGLPNDRFFAVRPEGSVSTLKIQRTERGDSAVYLCASSPPGTSGYEQYFGPGTRLTVT.

Worth noting for this clonotype: This CDR3 fails to terminate in the conserved phenylalanine or tryptophan, so it likely reflects a read error. No DNA is shown, since the ends of the CDR3 on it are uncertain; the CDR3 is the one TCRdb lists. V usage is TRBV11-1 and J usage is TRBJ1-1; TRBD1, the table's D call, lacks a check against the DNA. CDR1 is SGHAT and CDR2 is FQDESV in the germline V gene (reference sequence). Inclusive of both ends, the CDR3 amounts to 9 amino acids. The CDR3 here is CASSWGTLV.

The V call is TRBV2, the J call TRBJ2-1; 11 bases match TRBD2. Germline loops: CDR1 SNHLY, CDR2 FYNNEI. V was clipped by 4 bases and J by 10 bases; unmatched bases: 9. The CDR3 is 15 residues long. CDR3 in amino acids: CASSGGTSGSGEQFF. The CDR3 nucleotides read TGTGCCAGCAGTGGGGGTACTAGCGGGAGTGGGGAGCAGTTCTTC.

The gene calls are TRBV29-1 and TRBJ1-2, with D perhaps matching TRBD1 (5 bases). CDR1 SQVTM and CDR2 ANQGSEA come from the germline V gene. The ends were cut back, 7 bases at V and 6 bases at J, with 12 bases in the middle. The CDR3 is made up of 11 amino acids. The CDR3 nucleotides read TGCAGCGGCTCCGGGACGCATGGCTACACCTTC. Amino acid sequence: CSGSGTHGYTF.

This clonotype was picked up many times. The genes are TRBV27 and TRBJ2-5; 8 nucleotides agree with TRBD1. The J segment lost 5 bases and the V segment lost 7 bases, leaving 9 bases of the junction unmatched. Germline CDR1 reads MNHEY; CDR2 reads SMNVEV (reference sequence). The CDR3 covers 14 residues. CDR3 loop: CASKRTGSPETQYF. As DNA, the CDR3 is TGTGCCAGCAAACGGACAGGGAGTCCGGAGACCCAGTACTTC.

This clonotype was recorded many times. CDR3 in DNA: TGTGCCAGCAGTTACCGGTCTAGCACAGATACGCAGTATTTT. It is translated as CASSYRSSTDTQYF. This chain connects TRBV6-5 to TRBJ2-3; D unresolved. CDR3 length equals 14 residues. The V end lost 2 bases, the J end lost 0 bases, and 6 bases lay between the germline ends. Germline CDR1 is MNHEY and CDR2 is SVGAGI.

This clonotype was observed many times. V and J are TRBV12-3 or TRBV12-4 and TRBJ1-2; no definite D call. V was shortened by 6 bases and J by 8 bases, with 19 bases between the two germline ends. The CDR3 loop spans 14 amino acids. In nucleotides, the CDR3 is TGTGCCAGCAGCCCTTCCAGTGGTGGAAGAGGCTACACCTTC. This codes for CASSPSSGGRGYTF.

V usage is TRBV6-1 and J usage is TRBJ2-2, with a weak D call TRBD1 (6 bases). The CDR3 sequence is 14 residues long. The V and J ends lost 5 bases and 7 bases respectively, with 14 bases between them. In germline, CDR1 is MNHNS, CDR2 SASEGT. The CDR3 sequence: CASSPRMGHGELFF. The CDR3 DNA reads as TGTGCCAGCAGTCCACGGATGGGACACGGGGAGCTGTTTTTT.

This chain uses TRBV20-1 with TRBJ2-7, with 7 bases identical to TRBD2. This CDR3 has 13 amino acids. V was pared by 1 base and J by 2 bases, with 2 bases of the junction left unmatched. The germline gives CDR1 DFQATT, CDR2 SNEGSKA (reference sequence). The CDR3 sequence is CSARGGGTYEQYF. The CDR3 DNA reads TGCAGTGCTAGAGGGGGGGGGACCTACGAGCAGTACTTC.

This clonotype has just one count. The chain carries TRBV29-1 and TRBJ2-1, with TRBD2 matching 8 bases. The V gene's germline CDR1 is SQVTM and CDR2 ANQGSEA. With V trimmed by 5 bases and J by 5 bases, 2 bases remained unmatched. The CDR3 extends over 12 amino acids. The CDR3 DNA reads TGCAGCGTTAGCGGGAGCCACAATGAGCAGTTCTTC. It encodes CSVSGSHNEQFF.

This clonotype was observed at least ten times. This chain connects TRBV6-5 to TRBJ2-7; unclear D gene. Trimming stripped 7 bases from V and 6 bases from J, with 16 bases between. The germline gives CDR1 MNHEY, CDR2 SVGAGI. The CDR3 is made up of 13 amino acids. As DNA, the CDR3 is TGTGCCAGCAAGGTCCCTGGGGTAGGCGAGCAGTACTTC. As protein: CASKVPGVGEQYF.

This clonotype came up many times. The chain uses TRBV5-4 and TRBJ1-2, with D unclear. Trimming removed 6 bases at V and 8 bases at J, with 20 bases between. The germline gives CDR1 SGHNT, CDR2 YYREEE (reference sequence). The CDR3 has 14 amino acids. CDR3: CASTNSGQPQGYTF. Here the CDR3 DNA reads TGTGCCAGCACCAACTCGGGCCAGCCCCAGGGCTACACCTTC.

This clonotype was seen repeatedly, ten times or more. In DNA form, the CDR3 reads TGTGCCAGCACCGAGGACGTGAACTACGAGCAGTACTTC. Protein: CASTEDVNYEQYF. V and J are TRBV7-9 and TRBJ2-7; D not resolved. The CDR3 totals 13 residues. Germline V CDR1 and CDR2: SEHNR, FQNEAQ (reference sequence). Trimming cost V 7 bases and J 3 bases, with 13 bases left between them. Complete variable domain (other parts from reference TRBV7-9 and TRBJ2-7): DTGVSQNPRHKITKRGQNVTFRCDPISEHNRLYWYRQTLGQGPEFLTYFQNEAQLEKSRLLSDRFSAERPKGSFSTLEIQRTEQGDSAMYLCASTEDVNYEQYFGPGTRLTVT.

As to this clonotype: The junction departs from germline at one end; a sequencing error may be responsible. The chain uses TRBV7-9 and TRBJ2-2; D gene unclear. Germline V gives CDR1 SEHNR, CDR2 FQNEAQ (reference sequence). The CDR3 contains 14 residues. The CDR3 DNA reads as TGTGCCAGTAGCCAAAACATGAACACCTGGGAGCTGTTTTTT. It yields the protein CASSQNMNTWELFF.

As regards this clonotype: The junction does not match germline at one end; this may be a read error. The J gene is TRBJ1-1, the V gene TRBV20-1; D uncertain. Germline assignment: CDR1 DFQATT and CDR2 SNEGSKA (reference sequence). The CDR3 totals 10 residues. The CDR3 loop reads CSASVLEASF. In DNA form, the CDR3 reads TGCAGTGCTTCCGTCCTGGAAGCTTCCTTT.

This clonotype showed up many times. J is TRBJ1-4 and V is TRBV9; weak D call: TRBD1 (6 bases). V lost 3 bases and J lost 7, with 16 bases in between. This CDR3 contains 15 residues. Germline lookup yields CDR1 SGDLS and CDR2 YYNGEE. The CDR3 sequence: CASSGSGGVSEKLFF. Here the CDR3 DNA reads TGTGCCAGCAGCGGATCTGGGGGCGTGAGTGAAAAACTGTTTTTT.

Only one count was recorded for this clonotype. V and J are TRBV28 and TRBJ2-2; D is uncertain. V lost 7 bases, J lost 8 bases, and 5 bases lay in between. The CDR3 runs to 10 residues. Germline assignment: CDR1 MDHEN and CDR2 SYDVKM. CDR3 DNA: TGTGCCAGCACCCCAGGGGAGCTGTTTTTT. This sequence encodes CASTPGELFF.

This clonotype was recorded at least ten times. The chain carries TRBV3-1 and TRBJ2-2; D remains unclear. Trimming left V 6 bases short and J 6 bases short, with 14 bases between. This CDR3 region has 14 residues. Per germline, CDR1 LGHDT and CDR2 YNNKEL (reference sequence). The CDR3 here is CASRTGSGSGELFF. The CDR3 nucleotides are TGTGCCAGCAGGACCGGATCAGGTTCCGGGGAGCTGTTTTTT.

This clonotype was found many times. The V gene is TRBV25-1, the J gene TRBJ2-7, with D uncertain. The CDR3 covers 13 residues. Germline V gene sequence: CDR1 MGHDK, CDR2 SYGVNS. Trimming took 8 bases from V and 3 from J, leaving 14 bases between them. The CDR3 bases are TGTGCCAGCCGCTCGGCGGCCGGCTACGAGCAGTACTTC. Translation: CASRSAAGYEQYF.